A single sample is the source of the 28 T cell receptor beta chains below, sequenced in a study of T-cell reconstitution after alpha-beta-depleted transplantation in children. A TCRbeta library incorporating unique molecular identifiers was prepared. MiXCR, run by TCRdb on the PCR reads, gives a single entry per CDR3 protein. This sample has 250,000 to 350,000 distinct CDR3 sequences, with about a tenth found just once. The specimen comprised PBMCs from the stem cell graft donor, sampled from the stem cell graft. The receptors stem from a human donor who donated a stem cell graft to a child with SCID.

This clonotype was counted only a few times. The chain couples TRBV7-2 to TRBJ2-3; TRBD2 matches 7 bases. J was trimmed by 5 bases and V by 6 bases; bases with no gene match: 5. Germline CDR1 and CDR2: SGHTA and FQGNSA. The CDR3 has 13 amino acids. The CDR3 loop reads CASRKLARDTQYF. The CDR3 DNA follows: TGTGCCAGCAGAAAACTAGCGAGAGATACGCAGTATTTT.

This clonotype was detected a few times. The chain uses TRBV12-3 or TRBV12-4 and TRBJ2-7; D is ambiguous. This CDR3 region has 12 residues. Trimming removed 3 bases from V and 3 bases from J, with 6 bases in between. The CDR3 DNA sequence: TGTGCCAGCAGTTTCGGCTACTACGAGCAGTACTTC. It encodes CASSFGYYEQYF.

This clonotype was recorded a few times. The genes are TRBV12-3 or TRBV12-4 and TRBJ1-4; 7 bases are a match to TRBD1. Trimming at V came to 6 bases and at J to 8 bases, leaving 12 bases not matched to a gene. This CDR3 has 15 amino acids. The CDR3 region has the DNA TGTGCCAGCAGCTGCATAGACAGGGAGGGAGAAAAACTGTTTTTT. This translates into CASSCIDREGEKLFF.

CDR3 DNA sequence: TGTGCCAGCAGCAAACGGGAGCAGCTTAGCAATCAGCCCCAGCATTTT. Translating it yields CASSKREQLSNQPQHF. The chain couples TRBV21-1 to TRBJ1-5. TRBV21-1 counts as a pseudogene. The CDR3 is made up of 16 amino acids.

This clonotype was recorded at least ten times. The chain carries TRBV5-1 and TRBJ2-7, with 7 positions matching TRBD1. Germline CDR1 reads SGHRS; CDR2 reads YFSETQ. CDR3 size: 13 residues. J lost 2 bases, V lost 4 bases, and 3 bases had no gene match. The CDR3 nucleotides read TGCGCCAGCAGCCAGGGGGTCGCCTACGAGCAGTACTTC. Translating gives CASSQGVAYEQYF.

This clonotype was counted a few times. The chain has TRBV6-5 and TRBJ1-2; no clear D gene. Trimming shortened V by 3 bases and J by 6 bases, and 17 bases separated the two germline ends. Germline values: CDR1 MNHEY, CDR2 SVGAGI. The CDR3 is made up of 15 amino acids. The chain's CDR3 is CASSYVAGLWDGYTF. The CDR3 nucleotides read TGTGCCAGCAGTTATGTTGCTGGCCTTTGGGATGGCTACACCTTC.

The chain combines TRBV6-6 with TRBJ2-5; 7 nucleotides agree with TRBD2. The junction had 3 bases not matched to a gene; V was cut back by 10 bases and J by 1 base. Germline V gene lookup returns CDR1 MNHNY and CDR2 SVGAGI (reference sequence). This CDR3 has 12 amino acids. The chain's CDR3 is CATGTIQETQYF. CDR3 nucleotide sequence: TGTGCCACGGGGACTATCCAAGAGACCCAGTACTTC.

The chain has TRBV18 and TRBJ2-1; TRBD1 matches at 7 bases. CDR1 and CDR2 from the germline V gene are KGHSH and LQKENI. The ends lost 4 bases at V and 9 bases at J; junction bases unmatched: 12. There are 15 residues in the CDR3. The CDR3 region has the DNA TGTGCCAGCTCACAACTCGGACAGGTGGTTACTGAGCAGTTCTTC. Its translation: CASSQLGQVVTEQFF.

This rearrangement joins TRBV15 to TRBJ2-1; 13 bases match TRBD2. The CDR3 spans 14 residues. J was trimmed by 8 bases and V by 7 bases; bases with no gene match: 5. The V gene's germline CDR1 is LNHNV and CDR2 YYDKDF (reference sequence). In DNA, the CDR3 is TGTGCCACCAAGACTAGCGGGGGGCCCTATGAGCAGTTCTTC. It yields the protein CATKTSGGPYEQFF.

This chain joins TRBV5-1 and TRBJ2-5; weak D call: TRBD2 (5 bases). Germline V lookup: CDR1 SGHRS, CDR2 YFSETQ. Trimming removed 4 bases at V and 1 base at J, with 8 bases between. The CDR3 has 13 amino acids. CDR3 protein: CASSPTIQETQYF. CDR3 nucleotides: TGCGCCAGCAGCCCGACTATCCAAGAGACCCAGTACTTC.

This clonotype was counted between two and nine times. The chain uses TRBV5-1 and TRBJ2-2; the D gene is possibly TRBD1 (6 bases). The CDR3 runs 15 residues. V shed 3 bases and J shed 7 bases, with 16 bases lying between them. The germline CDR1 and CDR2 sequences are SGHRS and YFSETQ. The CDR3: CASSSQTGHNGELFF. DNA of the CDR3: TGCGCCAGCAGCTCTCAGACAGGACATAACGGGGAGCTGTTTTTT.

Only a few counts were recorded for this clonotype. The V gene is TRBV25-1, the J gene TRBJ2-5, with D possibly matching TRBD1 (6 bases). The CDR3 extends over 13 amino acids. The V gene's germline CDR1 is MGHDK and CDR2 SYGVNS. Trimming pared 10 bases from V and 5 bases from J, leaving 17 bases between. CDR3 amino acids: CATSFDRSETQYF. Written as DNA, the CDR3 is TGTGCCACAAGCTTCGACAGGTCGGAGACCCAGTACTTC. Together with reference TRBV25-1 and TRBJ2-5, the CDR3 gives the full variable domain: EADIYQTPRYLVIGTGKKITLECSQTMGHDKMYWYQQDPGMELHLIHYSYGVNSTEKGDLSSESTVSRIRTEHFPLTLESARPSHTSQYLCATSFDRSETQYFGPGTRLLVL.

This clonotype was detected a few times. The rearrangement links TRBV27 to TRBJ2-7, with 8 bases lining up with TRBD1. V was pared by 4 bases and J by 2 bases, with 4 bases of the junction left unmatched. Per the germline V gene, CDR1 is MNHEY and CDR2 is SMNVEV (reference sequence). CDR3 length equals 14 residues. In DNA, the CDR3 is TGTGCCAGCAGTTGGACAGGGCGGACCTACGAGCAGTACTTC. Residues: CASSWTGRTYEQYF.

In nucleotides, the CDR3 is TGTGCCAGCAGACCCGGACCCGATTCCTACAATGAGCAGTTCTTC. Translation gives CASRPGPDSYNEQFF. The chain links TRBV6-2 or TRBV6-3 to TRBJ2-1; D gene uncertain. V was pared by 6 bases and J by 1 base, with 13 bases between. Germline CDR1 MNHEY, CDR2 SVGEGT. The CDR3 has 15 residues.

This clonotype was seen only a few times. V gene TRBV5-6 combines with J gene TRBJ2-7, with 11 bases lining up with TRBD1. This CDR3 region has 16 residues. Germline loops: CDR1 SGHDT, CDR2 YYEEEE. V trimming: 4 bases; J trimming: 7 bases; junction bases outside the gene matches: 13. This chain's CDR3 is CASSILAGTGGGEQYF. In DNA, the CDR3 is TGTGCCAGCAGCATCCTGGCTGGGACAGGGGGTGGTGAGCAGTACTTC.

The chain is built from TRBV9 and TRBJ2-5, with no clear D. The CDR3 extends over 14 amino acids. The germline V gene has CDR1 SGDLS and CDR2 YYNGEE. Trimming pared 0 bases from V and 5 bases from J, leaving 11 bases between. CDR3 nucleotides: TGTGCCAGCAGCGTAGATGTGGGTAGGGAGACCCAGTACTTC. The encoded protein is CASSVDVGRETQYF.

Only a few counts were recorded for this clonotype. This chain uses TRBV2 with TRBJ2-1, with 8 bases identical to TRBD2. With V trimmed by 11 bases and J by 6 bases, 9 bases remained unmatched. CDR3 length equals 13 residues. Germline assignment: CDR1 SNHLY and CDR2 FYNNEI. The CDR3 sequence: CAASGGLVNEQFF. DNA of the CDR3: TGTGCCGCCAGCGGGGGACTGGTCAATGAGCAGTTCTTC. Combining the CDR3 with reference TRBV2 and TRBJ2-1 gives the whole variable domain EPEVTQTPSHQVTQMGQEVILRCVPISNHLYFYWYRQILGQKVEFLVSFYNNEISEKSEIFDDQFSVERPDGSNFTLKIRSTKLEDSAMYFCAASGGLVNEQFFGPGTRLTVL.

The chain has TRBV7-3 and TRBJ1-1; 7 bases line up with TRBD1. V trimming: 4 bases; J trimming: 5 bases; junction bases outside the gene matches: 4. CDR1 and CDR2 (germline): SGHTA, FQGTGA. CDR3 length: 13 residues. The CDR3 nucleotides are TGTGCCAGCAGCTCCACAGGGGTTACTGAAGCTTTCTTT. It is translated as CASSSTGVTEAFF.

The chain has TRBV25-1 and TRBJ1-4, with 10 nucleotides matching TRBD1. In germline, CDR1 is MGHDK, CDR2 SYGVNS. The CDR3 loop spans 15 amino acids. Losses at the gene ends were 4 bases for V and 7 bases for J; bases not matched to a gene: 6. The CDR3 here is CASSASGTGAEKLFF. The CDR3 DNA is TGTGCCAGCAGTGCATCTGGGACAGGGGCTGAAAAACTGTTTTTT.

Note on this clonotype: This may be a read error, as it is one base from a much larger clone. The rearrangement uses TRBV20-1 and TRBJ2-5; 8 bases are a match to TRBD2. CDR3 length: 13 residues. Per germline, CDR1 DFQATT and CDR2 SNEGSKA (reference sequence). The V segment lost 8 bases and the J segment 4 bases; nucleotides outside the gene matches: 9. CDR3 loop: CSPGGGEGETQYF. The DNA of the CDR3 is TGCAGTCCCGGGGGGGGCGAGGGAGAGACCCAGTACTTC.

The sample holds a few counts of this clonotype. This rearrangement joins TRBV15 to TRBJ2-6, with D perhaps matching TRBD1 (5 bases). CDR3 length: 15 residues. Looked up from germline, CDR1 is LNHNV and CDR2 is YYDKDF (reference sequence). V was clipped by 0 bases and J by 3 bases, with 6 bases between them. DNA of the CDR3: TGTGCCACCAGCAGAGACAGGGTTGGGGCCAACGTCCTGACTTTC. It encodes CATSRDRVGANVLTF. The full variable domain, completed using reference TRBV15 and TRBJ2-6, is DAMVIQNPRYQVTQFGKPVTLSCSQTLNHNVMYWYQQKSSQAPKLLFHYYDKDFNNEADTPDNFQSRRPNTSFCFLDIRSPGLGDTAMYLCATSRDRVGANVLTFGAGSRLTVL.

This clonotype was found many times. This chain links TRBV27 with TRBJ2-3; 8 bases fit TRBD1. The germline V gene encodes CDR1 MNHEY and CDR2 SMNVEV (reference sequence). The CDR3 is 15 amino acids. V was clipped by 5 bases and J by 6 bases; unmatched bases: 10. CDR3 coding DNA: TGTGCCAGCAGTCTCCGGGACAGGCCCGGTGATACGCAGTATTTT. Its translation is CASSLRDRPGDTQYF.

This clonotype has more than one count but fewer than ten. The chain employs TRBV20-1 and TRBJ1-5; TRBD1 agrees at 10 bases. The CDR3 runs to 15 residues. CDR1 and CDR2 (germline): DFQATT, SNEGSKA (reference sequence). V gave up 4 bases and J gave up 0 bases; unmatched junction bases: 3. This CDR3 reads CSAKGDRGSNQPQHF. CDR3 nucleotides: TGCAGTGCTAAGGGGGACAGGGGTAGCAATCAGCCCCAGCATTTT.

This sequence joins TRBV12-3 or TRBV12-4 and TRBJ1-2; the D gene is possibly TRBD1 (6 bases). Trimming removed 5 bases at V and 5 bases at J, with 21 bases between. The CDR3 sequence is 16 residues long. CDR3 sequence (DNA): TGTGCCAGCAGTCCTATTCCAACAGGGTTGGGTTATGGCTACACCTTC. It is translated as CASSPIPTGLGYGYTF.

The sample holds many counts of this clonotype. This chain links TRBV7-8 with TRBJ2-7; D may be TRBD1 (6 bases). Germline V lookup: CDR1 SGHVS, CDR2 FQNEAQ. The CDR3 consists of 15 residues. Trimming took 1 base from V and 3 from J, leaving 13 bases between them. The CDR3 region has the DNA TGTGCCAGCAGCTTAGTGGGGACATACGTCTACGAGCAGTACTTC. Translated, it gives CASSLVGTYVYEQYF.

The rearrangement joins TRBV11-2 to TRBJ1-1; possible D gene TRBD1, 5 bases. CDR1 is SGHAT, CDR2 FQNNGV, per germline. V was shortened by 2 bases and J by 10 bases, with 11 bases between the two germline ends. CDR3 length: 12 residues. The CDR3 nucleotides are TGTGCCAGCAGCTTATCCCAGGGACGAGCTTTCTTT. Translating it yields CASSLSQGRAFF.

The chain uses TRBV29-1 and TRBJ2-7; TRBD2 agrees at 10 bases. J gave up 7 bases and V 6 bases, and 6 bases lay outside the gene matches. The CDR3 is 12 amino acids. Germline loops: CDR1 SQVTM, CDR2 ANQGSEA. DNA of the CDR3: TGCAGCGTGGGTCTAGCGGGGGAAGAGCAGTACTTC. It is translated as CSVGLAGEEQYF.

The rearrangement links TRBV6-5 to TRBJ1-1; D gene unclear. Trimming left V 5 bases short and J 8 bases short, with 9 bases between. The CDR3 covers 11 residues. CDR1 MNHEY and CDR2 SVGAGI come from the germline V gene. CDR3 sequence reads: CASSTPGEAFF. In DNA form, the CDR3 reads TGTGCCAGCAGTACCCCGGGCGAAGCTTTCTTT.